One sample yielded the 17 T cell receptor beta chains listed below, sequenced in a study of T cell responses to AZD1222 COVID-19 vaccine. Data came from immunoSEQ multiplex PCR; TCRdb stores just in-frame clones and leaves some out. Of roughly 140,000 clones listed, about 87% were seen once; the top ten hold about 3.3%. The input for sequencing was peripheral blood, taken on day 0 of MenACWY control vaccination. All receptors come from an adult in good health.

The chain couples TRBV11-3 to TRBJ2-2; 8 nucleotides match TRBD1. Germline CDR1 and CDR2: SGHNT and YENEEA. Trimming took 6 bases from V and 5 from J; bases not matched to a gene: 5. This CDR3 is 14 amino acids long. The CDR3 nucleotides are TGTGCCAGCAGTCCAGGGGGCGGTACCGGGGAGCTGTTTTTT. Amino acids: CASSPGGGTGELFF.

V gene TRBV7-3 combines with J gene TRBJ2-3; 7 nucleotides agree with TRBD2. With 2 bases clipped from V and 4 bases from J, the junction kept 3 bases outside the gene matches. Germline values: CDR1 SGHTA, CDR2 FQGTGA. CDR3 length equals 14 residues. The CDR3 nucleotides are TGTGCCAGCAGCTTATGGGGGGGTTCAGATACGCAGTATTTT. This sequence encodes CASSLWGGSDTQYF.

This chain joins TRBV7-2 and TRBJ1-1; D remains ambiguous. The CDR3 is 14 amino acids. Germline values: CDR1 SGHTA, CDR2 FQGNSA. Trimming stripped 2 bases from V and 5 bases from J, with 12 bases between. The CDR3 nucleotides are TGTGCCAGCAGCTTAATACCGGTAGGGACTGAAGCTTTCTTT. Encoded protein: CASSLIPVGTEAFF.

The rearrangement links TRBV27 to TRBJ2-1; 9 bases agree with TRBD1. V shed 5 bases and J 7 bases; nucleotides not matched to a gene: 12. The length of the CDR3 is 16 residues. Germline assignment: CDR1 MNHEY and CDR2 SMNVEV (reference sequence). CDR3: CASSDRTGGLRNEQFF. In nucleotides, the CDR3 is TGTGCCAGCAGTGACCGAACAGGGGGCTTGAGGAATGAGCAGTTCTTC.

This rearrangement joins TRBV7-9 to TRBJ2-3, with TRBD2 identical over 13 bases. From germline, CDR1 is SEHNR and CDR2 FQNEAQ (reference sequence). Trimming took 6 bases from V and 4 from J; bases not matched to a gene: 7. The CDR3 totals 16 residues. CDR3 bases: TGTGCCAGCAGTTCCCGGACTAGCGGGAGAGCAGATACGCAGTATTTT. It specifies CASSSRTSGRADTQYF.

V is TRBV11-3 and J is TRBJ2-3; 13 bases are a match to TRBD2. The CDR3 consists of 19 residues. J gave up 6 bases and V 4 bases, and 16 bases lay outside the gene matches. Germline V gene lookup returns CDR1 SGHNT and CDR2 YENEEA. The CDR3 reads CASSSTLGLAGPLGDTQYF. The CDR3 nucleotides read TGTGCCAGCAGCTCCACCCTGGGACTAGCGGGGCCCCTCGGTGATACGCAGTATTTT.

V usage is TRBV11-3 and J usage is TRBJ1-1; D may be TRBD1 (5 bases). The V gene's germline CDR1 is SGHNT and CDR2 YENEEA. There are 14 residues in the CDR3. V was cut by 4 bases and J by 4 bases, with 13 bases left in between. The CDR3 reads CASSSRPDSTEAFF. CDR3 in DNA: TGTGCCAGCAGCTCCCGGCCCGACAGCACTGAAGCTTTCTTT.

The chain couples TRBV7-9 to TRBJ2-7, with 7 bases that match TRBD1. Losses at the gene ends were 5 bases for V and 6 bases for J; bases not matched to a gene: 4. CDR1 is SEHNR, CDR2 FQNEAQ, per germline (reference sequence). The CDR3 has 12 amino acids. DNA for the CDR3: TGTGCCAGCAGCCAACAGGGGAGCGAGCAGTACTTC. Amino acid sequence: CASSQQGSEQYF. Full variable domain (rest looked up from reference TRBV7-9 and TRBJ2-7): DTGVSQNPRHKITKRGQNVTFRCDPISEHNRLYWYRQTLGQGPEFLTYFQNEAQLEKSRLLSDRFSAERPKGSFSTLEIQRTEQGDSAMYLCASSQQGSEQYFGPGTRLTVT.

The V call is TRBV7-2, the J call TRBJ1-6; TRBD1 is a possible D gene (6 bases). V was pared by 6 bases and J by 4 bases, with 16 bases between. Germline V gene sequence: CDR1 SGHTA, CDR2 FQGNSA. This CDR3 has 16 residues. CDR3 nucleotide sequence: TGTGCCAGCAGTGGATTTACGGGACATTATAATTCACCCCTCCACTTT. Its translation: CASSGFTGHYNSPLHF.

This chain uses TRBV12-3 or TRBV12-4 with TRBJ1-2; D gene unclear. This CDR3 comprises 13 residues. Trimming removed 6 bases from V and 8 bases from J, with 16 bases in between. DNA of the CDR3: TGTGCCAGCAGCCCCGGACCAGTGGGCGGCTACACCTTC. Its translation is CASSPGPVGGYTF.

The chain joins TRBV2 to TRBJ2-7, with 7 nucleotides matching TRBD1. Germline CDR1 is SNHLY and CDR2 is FYNNEI. The CDR3 is 15 residues long. V lost 6 bases and J lost 3; bases outside the gene matches: 11. This CDR3 is CASSQLQGVYYEQYF. The DNA of the CDR3 is TGTGCCAGCAGCCAACTCCAGGGGGTTTACTACGAGCAGTACTTC.

The V gene is TRBV19, the J gene TRBJ1-1; D not resolved. This CDR3 spans 15 amino acids. Looked up from germline, CDR1 is LNHDA and CDR2 is SQIVND (reference sequence). The V end was cut by 3 bases, the J end by 6 bases, with 17 bases between. The CDR3: CASSIKLRGNAEAFF. In DNA form, the CDR3 reads TGTGCCAGTAGTATTAAGTTGAGAGGTAACGCTGAAGCTTTCTTT.

The rearrangement uses TRBV12-3 or TRBV12-4 and TRBJ2-1; D remains unclear. V was shortened by 2 bases and J by 4 bases, with 3 bases between the two germline ends. The CDR3 totals 12 residues. The CDR3 nucleotides are TGTGCCAGCAGTTTATCATACAATGAGCAGTTCTTC. Protein: CASSLSYNEQFF.

This chain joins TRBV19 and TRBJ1-1, with 8 bases lining up with TRBD1. From germline, CDR1 is LNHDA and CDR2 SQIVND (reference sequence). This CDR3 contains 14 residues. V gave up 7 bases and J gave up 6 bases; unmatched junction bases: 10. This CDR3 reads CASKFVGQGSEAFF. Written as DNA, the CDR3 is TGTGCCAGTAAATTTGTCGGACAGGGTTCTGAAGCTTTCTTT.

CDR3 sequence: CASSQTGRNTEAFF. The CDR3 region has the DNA TGTGCCAGCAGTCAGACAGGGCGAAACACTGAAGCTTTCTTT. V and J are TRBV6-4 and TRBJ1-1, with 7 bases that match TRBD1. V lost 5 bases to trimming and J lost 2 bases; unmatched junction nucleotides: 5. CDR3 length equals 14 residues. Germline V gene data show CDR1 as MRHNA and CDR2 as SNTAGT.

The rearrangement uses TRBV11-2 and TRBJ2-1; 10 bases map to TRBD2. Germline CDR1 SGHAT, CDR2 FQNNGV. The V gene end was trimmed by 5 bases and the J gene end by 4 bases; junction bases not matched to a gene: 5. This CDR3 has 15 residues. CDR3 sequence: CASSSGLAAYNEQFF. The DNA for the CDR3 is TGTGCCAGCAGCAGTGGACTAGCGGCTTACAATGAGCAGTTCTTC.

The rearrangement joins TRBV11-1 to TRBJ2-3; D unclear. The germline CDR1 and CDR2 sequences are SGHAT and FQDESV (reference sequence). The CDR3 runs 13 residues. V lost 5 bases, J lost 2 bases, and 8 bases lay in between. CDR3 bases: TGTGCCAGCAGCATAGATCTCACAGATACGCAGTATTTT. This encodes CASSIDLTDTQYF. Looking up the rest from reference TRBV11-1 and TRBJ2-3 gives the full variable domain: EAEVAQSPRYKITEKSQAVAFWCDPISGHATLYWYRQILGQGPELLVQFQDESVVDDSQLPKDRFSAERLKGVDSTLKIQPAELGDSAMYLCASSIDLTDTQYFGPGTRLTVL.